Sequencing of this TCR beta chain was carried out in a study of vaccination and CD4 T cells after COVID-19. The study's findings and limits: The rise in median SARS-CoV-2-reactive clonotypes, from around 20 to 38, was not significant.

Stated treatment: 10-day PBMC culture with coronavirus spike peptide pools or control peptides (ViraFEST assay). Trimming removed 3 bases from V and 4 bases from J; junction bases left unmatched: 2. This CDR3 contains 13 residues. CDR1 and CDR2 from the germline V gene are MNHEY and SVGEGT. There are a few counts of this clonotype. Its antigen is unknown. Cultured CD4+ T cell DNA underwent sequencing with the Oncomine TCR Beta short-read assay. DNA came from CD4+ T cells after culture. TCRdb fed the PCR reads into MiXCR, producing one record per CDR3 protein. The sample lists tens of thousands of distinct CDR3 sequences, approximately 56% occurring once.

The V gene is TRBV6-2 or TRBV6-3, the J gene TRBJ2-5, with 7 bases fitting TRBD1. The clonotype originates from a human donor who had recovered from COVID-19. The sample comprised CD4+ T cells from blood, cultured in vitro. In DNA, the CDR3 is TGTGCCAGCAGTTATCGACAGGGAGAGACCCAGTACTTC. It specifies CASSYRQGETQYF.